Reported below is one T cell receptor (beta chain). Its matching antigen is unknown. This sample was included in a study of cytomegalovirus exposure and HLA in healthy donors. About the research overall: Later analysis reported that the approximately 120 validation repertoires shared the platform of the roughly 700 first-cohort repertoires.

V was pared by 3 bases and J by 7 bases, with 16 bases between. Per the germline V gene, CDR1 is SNHLY and CDR2 is FYNNEI. The CDR3 sequence is 14 residues long. Clones were sequenced by immunoSEQ multiplex PCR, and TCRdb holds only the in-frame ones, with some missing. Counted here are 220,000 or so clones, just over 90% occurring once; the ten biggest clones make up around 1%. Findings and caveats of the study: Rare TCR sequences dominated, though some public TCRs recurred in many donors. It was about 150 TCR beta chains that were listed as cytomegalovirus-associated. The finding came from a later analysis; first-cohort TCR clusters tended to co-occur in the 120 or so validation repertoires.

The sequence came from a woman under 30 in good health and CMV-seronegative. The V call is TRBV2, the J call TRBJ2-7, with TRBD2 as a possible D gene (6 bases). The source material was PBMCs. The CDR3 DNA follows: TGTGCCAGCAGTGAGGGGCGGGATGCGGAAGAGCAGTACTTC. This sequence encodes CASSEGRDAEEQYF.